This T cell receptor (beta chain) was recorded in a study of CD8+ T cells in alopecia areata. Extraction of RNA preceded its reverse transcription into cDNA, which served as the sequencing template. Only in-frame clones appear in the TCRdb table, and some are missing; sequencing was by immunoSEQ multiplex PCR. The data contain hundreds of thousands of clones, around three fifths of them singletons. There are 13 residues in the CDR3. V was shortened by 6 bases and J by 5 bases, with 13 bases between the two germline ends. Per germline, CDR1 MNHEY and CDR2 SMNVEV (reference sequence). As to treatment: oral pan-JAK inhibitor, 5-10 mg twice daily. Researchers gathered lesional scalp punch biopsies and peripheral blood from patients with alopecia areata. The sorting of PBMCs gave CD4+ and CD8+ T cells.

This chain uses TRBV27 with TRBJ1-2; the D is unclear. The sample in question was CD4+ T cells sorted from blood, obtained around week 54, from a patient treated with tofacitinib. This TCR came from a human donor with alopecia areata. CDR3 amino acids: CASSPGSKYGYTF. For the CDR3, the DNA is TGTGCCAGCAGCCCGGGGTCCAAGTATGGCTACACCTTC.